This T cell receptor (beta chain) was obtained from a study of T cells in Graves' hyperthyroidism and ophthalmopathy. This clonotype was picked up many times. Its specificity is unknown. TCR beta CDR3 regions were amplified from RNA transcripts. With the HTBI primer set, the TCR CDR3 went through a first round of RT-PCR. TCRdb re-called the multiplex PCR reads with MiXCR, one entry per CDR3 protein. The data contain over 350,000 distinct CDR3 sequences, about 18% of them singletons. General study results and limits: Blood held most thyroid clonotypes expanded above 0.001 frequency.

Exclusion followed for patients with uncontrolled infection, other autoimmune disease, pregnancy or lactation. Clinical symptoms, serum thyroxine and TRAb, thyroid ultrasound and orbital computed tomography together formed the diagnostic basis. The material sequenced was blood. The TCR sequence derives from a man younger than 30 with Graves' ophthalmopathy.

The CDR3: CSGGQGPYEQYF. The CDR3 DNA sequence: TGCAGCGGAGGGCAGGGACCCTACGAGCAGTACTTC. The chain employs TRBV20-1 and TRBJ2-7; weak D call: TRBD2 (6 bases). CDR1 and CDR2 (germline): DFQATT, SNEGSKA (reference sequence). CDR3 length: 12 residues.